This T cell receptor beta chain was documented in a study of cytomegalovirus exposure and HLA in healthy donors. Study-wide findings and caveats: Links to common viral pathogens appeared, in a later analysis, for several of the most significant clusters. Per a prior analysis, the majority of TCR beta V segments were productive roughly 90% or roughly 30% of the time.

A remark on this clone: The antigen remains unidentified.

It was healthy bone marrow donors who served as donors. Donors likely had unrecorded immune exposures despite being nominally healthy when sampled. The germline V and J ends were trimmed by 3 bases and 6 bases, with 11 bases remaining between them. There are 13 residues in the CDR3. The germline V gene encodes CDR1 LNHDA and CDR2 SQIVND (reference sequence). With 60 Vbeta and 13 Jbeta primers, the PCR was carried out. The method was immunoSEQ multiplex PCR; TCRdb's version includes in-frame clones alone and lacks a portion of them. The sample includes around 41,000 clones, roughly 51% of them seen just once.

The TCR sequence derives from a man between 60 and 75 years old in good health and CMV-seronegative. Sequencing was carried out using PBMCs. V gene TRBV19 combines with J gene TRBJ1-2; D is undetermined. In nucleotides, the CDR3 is TGTGCCAGTAGTATCAGGCAGCCCCATGGCTACACCTTC. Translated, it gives CASSIRQPHGYTF.